One sample yielded the 26 T cell receptor beta chains listed below, sequenced in a study of identical twins. From the 5' RACE reads, TCRdb called clonotypes with MiXCR, one entry per CDR3 protein. The sample lists about 470,000 distinct CDR3 sequences, roughly a quarter occurring once. This same sample was also taken into another study, of T cells expressing NK-cell markers.

Sequenced sample: CD4+ T cells sorted from blood. These receptors were obtained from a woman between 18 and 30 years old in good health.

The chain couples TRBV20-1 to TRBJ2-1; no firm D call. The CDR3 has 16 residues. Germline CDR1 and CDR2: DFQATT and SNEGSKA (reference sequence). Between the trimmed V and J ends, which lost 2 bases and 1 base, there was a span of 15 bases. CDR3 DNA: TGCAGTGCTAGAAGGCCCTCCATCCTTTCCTACAATGAGCAGTTCTTC. It translates to CSARRPSILSYNEQFF.

This clonotype was detected many times. This chain joins TRBV7-9 and TRBJ2-5, with D possibly matching TRBD2 (6 bases). Germline CDR1 reads SEHNR; CDR2 reads FQNEAQ (reference sequence). The CDR3 spans 15 residues. Trimming shortened V by 10 bases and J by 0 bases, and 18 bases separated the two germline ends. CDR3 nucleotides: TGTGCCACCGGGACTTTCCTATTGTACCAAGAGACCCAGTACTTC. As protein: CATGTFLLYQETQYF.

In this sample, this clonotype turned up many times. The chain carries TRBV5-1 and TRBJ1-5; 7 bases match TRBD1. The V segment lost 1 base and the J segment 2 bases; nucleotides outside the gene matches: 0. The CDR3 is 14 residues long. Germline CDR1 reads SGHRS; CDR2 reads YFSETQ. CDR3 amino acids: CASSLTGGNQPQHF. As DNA, the CDR3 is TGCGCCAGCAGCTTGACAGGGGGCAATCAGCCCCAGCATTTT.

This clonotype was picked up a small number of times. This CDR3 is CASSGGTFYGYTF. The DNA of the CDR3 is TGTGCCAGCAGTGGCGGGACTTTCTATGGCTACACCTTC. This chain joins TRBV6-1 and TRBJ1-2; D might be TRBD1 (5 bases). Germline CDR1 and CDR2: MNHNS and SASEGT. The CDR3 sequence is 13 residues long. The germline V and J ends were trimmed by 4 bases and 4 bases, with 10 bases remaining between them.

This chain uses TRBV5-5 with TRBJ1-2, with D possibly TRBD1 on 5 matching bases. With 5 bases removed from V and 0 bases from J, the gap between germline ends came to 20 bases. The CDR3 is made up of 17 amino acids. Germline lookup yields CDR1 SGHKS and CDR2 YYEKEE (reference sequence). This chain's CDR3 is CASSFRGLYLANYGYTF. CDR3 coding DNA: TGTGCCAGCAGTTTTCGGGGCCTTTATTTAGCTAACTATGGCTACACCTTC.

V usage is TRBV3-1 and J usage is TRBJ2-7; 8 nucleotides agree with TRBD1. V lost 4 bases, J lost 3 bases, and 5 bases stayed unmatched. The CDR3 sequence is 14 residues long. Germline CDR1 LGHDT, CDR2 YNNKEL (reference sequence). This CDR3 is CASSPRGTGYEQYF. CDR3 nucleotides: TGTGCCAGCAGCCCCCGTGGGACAGGCTACGAGCAGTACTTC.

This clonotype was observed a few times. The CDR3 spells CASSRPWGTNTEAFF. The CDR3 DNA reads TGTGCCAGCAGTAGACCTTGGGGCACGAACACTGAAGCTTTCTTT. The rearrangement joins TRBV6-1 to TRBJ1-1; TRBD1 is a possible D gene (5 bases). The ends were cut back, 5 bases at V and 1 base at J, with 14 bases in the middle. Germline CDR1 reads MNHNS; CDR2 reads SASEGT. This CDR3 contains 15 residues.

This clonotype was seen more than once but under ten times. The chain is built from TRBV20-1 and TRBJ2-5; no clear D gene. Germline CDR1 and CDR2: DFQATT and SNEGSKA (reference sequence). The CDR3 has 13 amino acids. The germline V and J ends were trimmed by 6 bases and 3 bases, with 14 bases remaining between them. The CDR3 loop is CSARRPDEETQYF. DNA of the CDR3: TGCAGTGCCCGGCGTCCGGACGAAGAGACCCAGTACTTC.

The chain couples TRBV6-6 to TRBJ1-2, with 11 bases lining up with TRBD1. The CDR3 length is 12 residues. Germline CDR1 is MNHNY and CDR2 is SVGAGI (reference sequence). V lost 10 bases to trimming and J lost 7 bases; unmatched junction nucleotides: 5. The CDR3 sequence: CATRTGGSGYTF. The CDR3 DNA reads as TGTGCCACAAGGACAGGGGGCTCTGGCTACACCTTC.

This clonotype was seen only once. The rearrangement links TRBV20-1 to TRBJ1-5, with D hard to call. The CDR3 length is 14 residues. V lost 6 bases, J lost 6 bases, and 18 bases lay in between. Per the germline V gene, CDR1 is DFQATT and CDR2 is SNEGSKA (reference sequence). Written as DNA, the CDR3 is TGCAGTGCAAGGCCGCCCGGGGTGGGTCAGCCCCAGCATTTT. It encodes CSARPPGVGQPQHF.

This clonotype was counted a few times. The rearrangement links TRBV27 to TRBJ1-3, with unresolved D. This CDR3 is 16 amino acids long. Germline values: CDR1 MNHEY, CDR2 SMNVEV (reference sequence). Trimming stripped 6 bases from V and 0 bases from J, with 15 bases between. The DNA of the CDR3 is TGTGCCAGCAGCTTTACTGGGTTGGGCTCTGGAAACACCATATATTTT. Protein sequence: CASSFTGLGSGNTIYF.

This clonotype was observed a few times. V is TRBV12-3 or TRBV12-4 and J is TRBJ1-2, with 10 nucleotides matching TRBD1. The CDR3 has 16 residues. Unmatched junction bases numbered 3, after V lost 0 bases and J lost 2 bases. The CDR3: CASSLALGQGNYGYTF. The DNA for the CDR3 is TGTGCCAGCAGTTTAGCGCTGGGACAGGGGAACTATGGCTACACCTTC.

This chain joins TRBV2 and TRBJ2-5; 7 bases are a match to TRBD2. With V trimmed by 7 bases and J by 1 base, 6 bases remained unmatched. The CDR3 is 14 amino acids. Germline V CDR1 and CDR2: SNHLY, FYNNEI. The CDR3 DNA reads TGTGCCAGCAATAAGCCGGGGGGCCAAGAGACCCAGTACTTC. As protein: CASNKPGGQETQYF.

Concerning this clonotype itself: Germline and junction disagree at one end, which may indicate a read error. The chain joins TRBV3-1 to TRBJ2-1; TRBD2 might be the D (5 bases). Germline CDR1 LGHDT, CDR2 YNNKEL (reference sequence). The CDR3 consists of 14 residues. CDR3 bases: TGTGCCAGCAGCCAAGGGGCGGGTGGCTGGGAGCGGTTCTTC. As protein: CASSQGAGGWERFF.

The chain has TRBV5-1 and TRBJ2-6; tentative D call: TRBD1 (6 bases). Between the trimmed V and J ends, which lost 3 bases and 2 bases, there was a span of 18 bases. From germline, CDR1 is SGHRS and CDR2 YFSETQ. The CDR3 extends over 18 amino acids. The DNA for the CDR3 is TGCGCCAGCAGCTACCGGACGCACAGGGTTACTGGGGCCAACGTCCTGACTTTC. Its protein product is CASSYRTHRVTGANVLTF. The entire variable domain, with the rest obtained from reference TRBV5-1 and TRBJ2-6, is as follows: KAGVTQTPRYLIKTRGQQVTLSCSPISGHRSVSWYQQTPGQGLQFLFEYFSETQRNKGNFPGRFSGRQFSNSRSEMNVSTLELGDSALYLCASSYRTHRVTGANVLTFGAGSRLTVL.

The chain couples TRBV5-1 to TRBJ2-3; 11 bases agree with TRBD2. V shed 0 bases and J 0 bases; nucleotides not matched to a gene: 3. Germline-derived CDR1 and CDR2 are SGHRS and YFSETQ. The CDR3 spans 17 residues. The CDR3 region has the DNA TGCGCCAGCAGCTTGGGACTAGCGGGGCCTAGCACAGATACGCAGTATTTT. This sequence encodes CASSLGLAGPSTDTQYF.

CDR3 nucleotides: TGCGCCAGCACACCCCCAGAGCGGGGGAGTAACACCGGGGAGCTGTTTTTT. This encodes CASTPPERGSNTGELFF. The chain joins TRBV5-1 to TRBJ2-2; 8 bases are a match to TRBD2. The trim removed 6 bases at V and 2 bases at J, leaving 12 bases unmatched. Per germline, CDR1 SGHRS and CDR2 YFSETQ. The CDR3 consists of 17 residues.

The V gene is TRBV29-1, the J gene TRBJ2-7, with TRBD2 matching over 7 bases. This CDR3 comprises 16 residues. After removal of 0 bases from V and 3 bases from J, the junction contained 11 bases not matched to a gene. Germline-derived CDR1 and CDR2 are SQVTM and ANQGSEA. CDR3 nucleotide sequence: TGCAGCGTTGAAGATCCGTTCGCTAGCGGAAGCTACGAGCAGTACTTC. It codes for CSVEDPFASGSYEQYF.

This clonotype has just a few counts. The chain links TRBV12-3 or TRBV12-4 to TRBJ2-1; perhaps TRBD2 as D (5 bases). This CDR3 is built from 16 residues. Deletions cut 6 bases from V and 4 bases from J, with 19 bases between. The CDR3 bases are TGTGCCAGCAGGGACTCCTTAGTTGTCCCATACAATGAGCAGTTCTTC. This codes for CASRDSLVVPYNEQFF.

This chain joins TRBV27 and TRBJ2-2; D gene uncertain. V was trimmed by 1 base and J by 7 bases, leaving 10 bases between them. This CDR3 is built from 14 residues. Germline V CDR1 and CDR2: MNHEY, SMNVEV (reference sequence). The CDR3 reads CASSLLGARGELFF. In DNA form, the CDR3 reads TGTGCCAGCAGTTTATTGGGCGCCCGCGGGGAGCTGTTTTTT.

The chain uses TRBV10-1 and TRBJ1-1; 7 positions match TRBD1. This CDR3 has 12 residues. The V gene end was trimmed by 4 bases and the J gene end by 9 bases; junction bases not matched to a gene: 5. Germline values: CDR1 WNHNN, CDR2 SYGVQD (reference sequence). The CDR3 here is CASSVPGQQAFF. In DNA, the CDR3 is TGCGCCAGCAGTGTACCGGGACAGCAAGCTTTCTTT.

This chain connects TRBV12-3 or TRBV12-4 to TRBJ2-2; no clear D. The CDR3 is 14 residues long. The ends were cut back, 5 bases at V and 3 bases at J, with 10 bases in the middle. This CDR3 is CASSPGRYTGELFF. In nucleotides, the CDR3 is TGTGCCAGCAGTCCAGGACGGTACACCGGGGAGCTGTTTTTT.

This chain joins TRBV20-1 and TRBJ2-2, with D perhaps matching TRBD1 (5 bases). CDR3 length equals 14 residues. Looked up from germline, CDR1 is DFQATT and CDR2 is SNEGSKA (reference sequence). V lost 1 base and J 5 bases, leaving 11 bases between the germline ends. The CDR3 DNA sequence: TGCAGTGCTAGAGTTAGGACACCAACCGGGGAGCTGTTTTTT. Its protein product is CSARVRTPTGELFF.

This clonotype was counted between two and nine times. The CDR3 region has the DNA TGCAGCGTTGTAGAGGTGACGAACACTGAAGCTTTCTTT. Protein: CSVVEVTNTEAFF. The chain joins TRBV29-1 to TRBJ1-1, with unresolved D. This CDR3 contains 13 residues. Germline V lookup: CDR1 SQVTM, CDR2 ANQGSEA. The V end was cut by 4 bases, the J end by 1 base, with 10 bases between.

The chain uses TRBV6-1 and TRBJ2-2, with 12 bases aligning to TRBD2. Germline loops: CDR1 MNHNS, CDR2 SASEGT. CDR3 length: 16 residues. Germline trimming cut 4 bases from V and 4 bases from J; bases unmatched to any gene: 4. Here the CDR3 reads CASSGGLAGLTGELFF. CDR3 sequence (DNA): TGTGCCAGCAGTGGGGGACTAGCGGGTCTCACCGGGGAGCTGTTTTTT.

This clonotype has just a few counts. The chain employs TRBV18 and TRBJ2-7; D call uncertain. Germline lookup yields CDR1 KGHSH and CDR2 LQKENI. V was pared by 1 base and J by 3 bases, with 10 bases between. This CDR3 has 14 amino acids. The CDR3 DNA reads as TGTGCCAGCTCACCACGGCTCCTAGACTACGAGCAGTACTTC. It is translated as CASSPRLLDYEQYF.